A single sample is the source of the 30 T cell receptor beta chains below, sequenced in a study of read filtering for tumor transcriptome and immune sequencing. Molecular barcoded adaptors covering alpha/delta and beta/gamma chains were used on roughly 400 ng RNA. TCRdb redid the calling of the reads with MiXCR, one entry per CDR3 protein. The sample holds 15,000 to 20,000 distinct CDR3 sequences, over 20% seen once. Sequencing was performed on a population of CD138-negative cells sorted from bone marrow. These receptor sequences come from a donor older than 35 with multiple myeloma.

This clonotype showed up many times. The V and J genes are TRBV13 and TRBJ2-1; no clear D gene. The CDR3 length is 17 residues. The V gene's germline CDR1 is PRHDT and CDR2 FYEKMQ (reference sequence). V lost 0 bases, J lost 0 bases, and 12 bases lay in between. The CDR3 DNA reads as TGTGCCAGCAGCTTAGGCCTAAGCCTAGACTCCTACAATGAGCAGTTCTTC. It codes for CASSLGLSLDSYNEQFF.

This clonotype showed up many times. The rearrangement joins TRBV5-1 to TRBJ2-7; a weak D match, TRBD2 (5 bases). Germline-derived CDR1 and CDR2 are SGHRS and YFSETQ. The CDR3 covers 13 residues. The germline V and J ends were trimmed by 3 bases and 2 bases, with 9 bases remaining between them. The CDR3 nucleotides are TGCGCCAGCAGCTCGGGAACAACCTACGAGCAGTACTTC. It yields the protein CASSSGTTYEQYF.

This clonotype came up many times. This rearrangement joins TRBV5-1 to TRBJ2-1; TRBD2 aligns across 7 bases. The ends lost 0 bases at V and 9 bases at J; junction bases unmatched: 6. Looked up from germline, CDR1 is SGHRS and CDR2 is YFSETQ. This CDR3 has 14 amino acids. CDR3 residues: CASSLAASGIEQFF. The CDR3 DNA reads TGCGCCAGCAGCTTGGCCGCTAGCGGTATTGAGCAGTTCTTC.

This clonotype was found many times. This may come from a read error, since a much larger clone is one base off. This chain joins TRBV29-1 and TRBJ2-1; D might be TRBD1 (5 bases). The CDR3 length is 9 residues. Germline V gene data show CDR1 as SQVTM and CDR2 as ANQGSEA. The CDR3 region has the DNA TGCAGCGTTGGTGACAGTCCGCTCTTC. Amino acids: CSVGDSPLF.

In this sample, this clonotype is medium-sized. The CDR3 DNA reads TGCAGTGCTAGAGGACCCGGAAGGGACAATGAGCAGTTCTTC. Amino acids: CSARGPGRDNEQFF. The chain joins TRBV20-1 to TRBJ2-1; no firm D call. This CDR3 contains 14 residues. V lost 1 base, J lost 5 bases, and 12 bases lay in between. From germline, CDR1 is DFQATT and CDR2 SNEGSKA (reference sequence).

The table lists this clonotype with a few counts. This chain uses TRBV29-1 with TRBJ2-2, with 12 bases aligning to TRBD1. CDR3 size: 13 residues. The germline V gene has CDR1 SQVTM and CDR2 ANQGSEA. The V segment lost 7 bases and the J segment 7 bases; nucleotides outside the gene matches: 4. The CDR3 DNA reads TGCAGCGCCAGGGACAGGGGGCTCGGGGAGCTGTTTTTT. Protein product: CSARDRGLGELFF.

The V gene is TRBV7-3, the J gene TRBJ1-1; a weak D match, TRBD1 (6 bases). The CDR3 runs 15 residues. Germline CDR1 is SGHTA and CDR2 is FQGTGA. V lost 2 bases to trimming and J lost 2 bases, with 12 bases between them. The CDR3 sequence is CASSLSGGANTEAFF. CDR3 in DNA: TGTGCCAGCAGCTTATCCGGGGGCGCCAACACTGAAGCTTTCTTT.

The chain recombines TRBV2 with TRBJ2-5, with D possibly being TRBD2 (6 bases). This CDR3 spans 13 amino acids. Germline-derived CDR1 and CDR2 are SNHLY and FYNNEI. V was cut by 7 bases and J by 5 bases, with 14 bases left in between. In DNA form, the CDR3 reads TGTGCCAGCACAAGACTAGTCGTTGAGACCCAGTACTTC. This sequence encodes CASTRLVVETQYF.

In its sample, this clonotype was seen many times. The chain carries TRBV28 and TRBJ2-3; 10 bases are shared with TRBD1. This CDR3 contains 15 residues. CDR1 is MDHEN and CDR2 is SYDVKM in the germline V gene. J was trimmed by 1 base and V by 5 bases; bases with no gene match: 3. CDR3 in DNA: TGTGCCAGCAGTCTAGGACAGGGGGGCACAGATACGCAGTATTTT. Protein product: CASSLGQGGTDTQYF. The variable domain in full, with the rest retrieved from reference TRBV28 and TRBJ2-3, is DVKVTQSSRYLVKRTGEKVFLECVQDMDHENMFWYRQDPGLGLRLIYFSYDVKMKEKGDIPEGYSVSREKKERFSLILESASTNQTSMYLCASSLGQGGTDTQYFGPGTRLTVL.

This clonotype was seen repeatedly, ten times or more. The V gene is TRBV20-1, the J gene TRBJ1-1; no definite D call. From germline, CDR1 is DFQATT and CDR2 SNEGSKA (reference sequence). Trimming took 6 bases from V and 4 from J, leaving 9 bases between them. The CDR3 covers 11 residues. CDR3 DNA sequence: TGCAGTGCGAGGGCGAGCACTGAAGCTTTCTTT. Translation: CSARASTEAFF.

This clonotype has a handful of counts. The rearrangement uses TRBV29-1 and TRBJ2-3; tentative D call: TRBD1 (5 bases). The length of the CDR3 is 15 residues. The V gene's germline CDR1 is SQVTM and CDR2 ANQGSEA. Trimming took 2 bases from V and 4 from J, leaving 16 bases between them. CDR3 loop: CSVERLQGSSDTQYF. As DNA, the CDR3 is TGCAGCGTTGAAAGGCTCCAGGGCAGCTCAGATACGCAGTATTTT.

Concerning this clonotype: A much larger clone is a single base away; this may be a read error. Because the CDR3 is missing its conserved closing phenylalanine or tryptophan, this is likely a read error. This rearrangement joins TRBV7-2 to TRBJ2-3; TRBD1 matches at 9 bases. V dropped 3 bases and J dropped 5; count of bases not matched to a gene: 6. The CDR3 runs 15 residues. Germline V gene lookup returns CDR1 SGHTA and CDR2 FQGNSA. In nucleotides, the CDR3 is TGTGCCAGCAGCTTCGGACAGGGGATAGGAGATACGCAGTATCTT. It codes for CASSFGQGIGDTQYL.

By share, this clonotype counts as medium-sized (0.01 to 0.1%). CDR3 DNA sequence: TGTGCCAGCAGTACTCACCCTACGACAGGGTTAGGCTACGAGCAGTACTTC. This sequence encodes CASSTHPTTGLGYEQYF. The chain couples TRBV28 to TRBJ2-7, with TRBD1 matching over 7 bases. The V gene end was trimmed by 5 bases and the J gene end by 3 bases; junction bases not matched to a gene: 16. Germline CDR1 and CDR2: MDHEN and SYDVKM. The CDR3 runs 17 residues.

This clonotype is classed as medium-sized (0.01 to 0.1%). The CDR3 is CASSDHGASTDTQYF. CDR3 coding DNA: TGCGCCAGCAGTGACCACGGAGCAAGCACAGATACGCAGTATTTT. The chain combines TRBV10-1 with TRBJ2-3; D gene ambiguous. This CDR3 contains 15 residues. V was trimmed by 3 bases and J by 0 bases, leaving 10 bases between them. The germline gives CDR1 WNHNN, CDR2 SYGVQD (reference sequence).

CDR3: CATSREFAGTKGETQYF. Here the CDR3 DNA reads TGTGCCACCAGCAGAGAGTTTGCCGGGACGAAAGGGGAGACCCAGTACTTC. This chain joins TRBV15 and TRBJ2-5, with D perhaps being TRBD1 or TRBD2 (5 bases each). This CDR3 has 17 amino acids. In germline, CDR1 is LNHNV, CDR2 YYDKDF (reference sequence). The V gene lost 0 bases and the J gene lost 5 bases, with 19 bases spanning the gap.

As to this clonotype: The junction shows a germline mismatch at one end, possibly a read error. The chain joins TRBV6-5 to TRBJ2-1; TRBD2 aligns across 11 bases. CDR3 length: 15 residues. Per germline, CDR1 MNHEY and CDR2 SVGAGI. The CDR3 sequence: CASTSLAGGNNGQFF. CDR3 bases: TGTGCCAGCACTTCTCTAGCGGGGGGAAACAATGGGCAGTTCTTC.

By share of the sample, this clonotype is medium-sized (0.01 to 0.1%). The CDR3 nucleotides are TGTGCCATCAGTGAGTCCAGGACTCCTATTACAGATACGCAGTATTTT. Translating it yields CAISESRTPITDTQYF. This chain uses TRBV10-3 with TRBJ2-3; perhaps TRBD2 as D (5 bases). There are 16 residues in the CDR3. Germline V CDR1 and CDR2: ENHRY, SYGVKD. Trimming removed 0 bases from V and 3 bases from J, with 13 bases in between.

This clonotype was seen more than once but under ten times. The rearrangement links TRBV14 to TRBJ2-7, with no clear D. The CDR3 has 12 amino acids. V lost 1 base and J 6 bases, leaving 7 bases between the germline ends. The germline V gene has CDR1 SGHDN and CDR2 FVKESK. The CDR3 DNA reads TGTGCCAGCAGCCAAGTCCCCGTCGAGCAGTACTTC. It encodes CASSQVPVEQYF.

This clonotype was recorded at least ten times. The genes are TRBV29-1 and TRBJ2-4, with 7 bases fitting TRBD1. This CDR3 has 14 amino acids. V lost 6 bases and J lost 7; bases outside the gene matches: 12. Looked up from germline, CDR1 is SQVTM and CDR2 is ANQGSEA. The CDR3: CSVVTGDTVNIQYF. The CDR3, as DNA: TGCAGCGTAGTTACAGGGGATACTGTGAACATTCAGTACTTC.

The chain carries TRBV5-1 and TRBJ2-5; 8 bases match TRBD1. Trimming cost V 4 bases and J 4 bases; bases outside gene matches: 9. This CDR3 has 15 residues. Germline CDR1 is SGHRS and CDR2 is YFSETQ. The CDR3 here is CASSPLQGDTETQYF. The CDR3 DNA sequence: TGCGCCAGCAGCCCACTACAGGGGGATACAGAGACCCAGTACTTC.

This clonotype was seen ten or more times. The V and J genes are TRBV25-1 and TRBJ2-1, with 15 bases matching TRBD2. This CDR3 spans 16 amino acids. The ends lost 3 bases at V and 6 bases at J; junction bases unmatched: 3. Germline V gene sequence: CDR1 MGHDK, CDR2 SYGVNS. CDR3 sequence: CASSEGGLAGGNEQFF. DNA of the CDR3: TGTGCCAGCAGTGAGGGGGGACTAGCGGGGGGCAATGAGCAGTTCTTC.

Concerning this clonotype itself: A read error is possible here, since a much larger clone lies one base away. The chain joins TRBV29-1 to TRBJ2-6, with D perhaps assigned TRBD1 or TRBD2 (5 bases each). CDR3 size: 14 residues. The V and J ends lost 3 bases and 3 bases respectively, with 9 bases between them. Germline loops: CDR1 SQVTM, CDR2 ANQGSEA. The CDR3 nucleotides read TGCAGCGTTGACGAGGGGTATGGGGCCAACGTCCTGACTTTC. Its translation: CSVDEGYGANVLTF.

In this sample, this clonotype turned up many times. This sequence joins TRBV2 and TRBJ2-3; 10 nucleotides match TRBD1. The CDR3 spans 14 residues. V was clipped by 5 bases and J by 6 bases; unmatched bases: 5. From germline, CDR1 is SNHLY and CDR2 FYNNEI. CDR3 region: CASSRDRGPDTQYF. CDR3 DNA sequence: TGTGCCAGCAGTCGGGACAGGGGTCCGGATACGCAGTATTTT.

This clonotype was picked up a small number of times. The CDR3 here is CASRPGQGFEQYF. In DNA, the CDR3 is TGTGCCAGCAGGCCGGGACAGGGTTTCGAGCAGTACTTC. The chain joins TRBV28 to TRBJ2-7, with TRBD1 identical over 9 bases. From germline, CDR1 is MDHEN and CDR2 SYDVKM. The length of the CDR3 is 13 residues. V trimming: 6 bases; J trimming: 6 bases; junction bases outside the gene matches: 6.

Comment on this clonotype: Because it lacks the conserved phenylalanine or tryptophan at the end, this CDR3 is likely a read error. The chain combines TRBV28 with TRBJ1-5; 8 bases agree with TRBD1. This CDR3 is built from 14 residues. V shed 8 bases, J shed 6 bases, and the junction held 9 bases outside the gene matches. Germline loops: CDR1 MDHEN, CDR2 SYDVKM. The CDR3 region is CASWARTGSQPQHS. The CDR3 DNA reads as TGTGCCAGCTGGGCCCGGACAGGGTCTCAGCCCCAGCATTCT.

This clonotype was counted at least ten times. The chain links TRBV28 to TRBJ2-7; 8 bases fit TRBD2. The CDR3 covers 14 residues. From germline, CDR1 is MDHEN and CDR2 SYDVKM. The trim removed 3 bases at V and 3 bases at J, leaving 4 bases unmatched. CDR3 residues: CASSFKREIYEQYF. The CDR3 coding sequence is TGTGCCAGCAGTTTTAAGCGGGAGATCTACGAGCAGTACTTC.

The V gene is TRBV6-2 or TRBV6-3, the J gene TRBJ2-3; no definite D call. Trimming removed 7 bases from V and 3 bases from J, with 20 bases in between. The CDR3 is 16 amino acids. Germline-derived CDR1 and CDR2 are MNHEY and SVGEGT. CDR3 protein: CASTPLGKIQTDTQYF. For the CDR3, the DNA is TGTGCCAGCACCCCTCTGGGAAAAATTCAGACAGATACGCAGTATTTT.

The gene calls are TRBV6-6 and TRBJ1-4; a possible D gene is TRBD1 (5 bases). V gave up 5 bases and J gave up 8 bases, with 15 bases separating them. This CDR3 has 14 amino acids. Germline CDR1 is MNHNY and CDR2 is SVGAGI (reference sequence). Written as DNA, the CDR3 is TGTGCCAGCAGTAAGACGGGGCTTAGCGAAAAACTGTTTTTT. The encoded protein is CASSKTGLSEKLFF.

V is TRBV7-3 and J is TRBJ2-1; D is ambiguous. The CDR3 length is 15 residues. Trimming shortened V by 4 bases and J by 8 bases, and 18 bases separated the two germline ends. Germline V gives CDR1 SGHTA, CDR2 FQGTGA. CDR3 sequence: CASSSGPTATHEQFF. The CDR3 nucleotides read TGTGCCAGCAGCTCAGGTCCCACCGCCACCCATGAGCAGTTCTTC.

The table lists this clonotype with many counts. V usage is TRBV14 and J usage is TRBJ2-3; 8 bases align to TRBD1. The junction had 2 bases not matched to a gene; V was cut back by 4 bases and J by 2 bases. The germline CDR1 and CDR2 sequences are SGHDN and FVKESK. CDR3 length: 14 amino acids. The CDR3 region has the DNA TGTGCCAGCAGCCGGACAGGGACCACAGATACGCAGTATTTT. Protein product: CASSRTGTTDTQYF.